This T cell receptor beta chain was recovered during a study of CD8+CD57+ T cells in acquired aplastic anemia. For sequencing, patients were chosen who had shown expansion of CD8+CD57+ cells by flow cytometry. Diagnosis of severe acquired aplastic anemia applied to all patients. No patient had been given any therapy when blood was sampled. Profiling that covered TCR beta VDJ and CDR3 relied on genomic DNA as its template. MiXCR, applied by TCRdb to the reads, yields one record per CDR3 protein. The data hold approximately 160,000 distinct CDR3 sequences, with about 45% observed a single time. Study-level points and caveats: A set of approximately 30 CD8+ CDR3 sequences was shared between patients and controls, and these sequences appeared highly expressed in patients. Significant differences in CD8+ Simpson's diversity were not observed between patients and controls.

This clonotype has a handful of counts. Its target is unknown. CDR3 length equals 12 residues. CDR1 and CDR2 (germline): KGHDR, SFDVKD. V was cut by 1 base and J by 13 bases, with 12 bases left in between. The rearrangement joins TRBV24-1 to TRBJ1-2; D is possibly TRBD1 (6 bases). Sequences were obtained from sorted CD4+, CD8+, or CD8+CD57+ T cells (not recorded which) from PBMCs. This TCR derives from a human donor with aplastic anemia. This CDR3 reads CATSDFWGGVTF. The CDR3 DNA sequence: TGTGCCACCAGTGATTTTTGGGGGGGCGTCACCTTC.